The TCR beta chain described here comes from a study of spatial heterogeneity in lung cancer. This sample's time point: sample taken at primary tumor resection. The sample holds a few counts of this clonotype. Antigen specificity is unknown. One end of the junction is discordant with germline, which a read error may explain. Since the library was made to target alpha chains, this beta chain is a stray read and its abundance is not meaningful. CDR3 length: 13 residues. CDR1 is SGHVS, CDR2 FQNEAQ, per germline. In TCRdb, the 5' RACE reads were re-called with MiXCR into one record per CDR3 protein. The table shows 15,000 to 20,000 distinct CDR3 sequences, with about 9.6% occurring only once. Study outcomes and limitations: It was found that expanded intratumoral alpha and beta TCR counts tracked tumor mutation counts.

V and J are TRBV7-8 and TRBJ1-2; D is unclear. This material consisted of lung tumor tissue, taken at surgery. The receptor was isolated from a female donor with early-stage non-small cell lung cancer. CDR3: CASSKTQFPPLNF. CDR3 DNA sequence: TGTGCCAGCAGCAAGACCCAATTCCCTCCTCTTAACTTC.